This T cell receptor beta chain was observed in a study of blood T cell repertoires in COVID-19. There are 15 residues in the CDR3. The germline gives CDR1 KGHSH, CDR2 LQKENI. V was trimmed by 4 bases and J by 3 bases, leaving 13 bases between them. In the authors' methods: Estimated nucleated cell counts came from reference gene primer amplification. Only in-frame clones appear in the TCRdb table, and some are missing; sequencing was by immunoSEQ multiplex PCR. V and J calls and clone size are those listed in that table; D and trimming were worked out from the DNA. The repertoire holds roughly 500,000 clones, with 70% to 90% as singletons. Enrollees, about 18 to 89 years old, lived in around 23 US areas.

The source is a woman aged 60-75 years who had recovered from COVID-19. The sequenced material came from PBMCs or T cells enriched from blood (not recorded which). The genes are TRBV18 and TRBJ1-5, with D uncertain. The CDR3 bases are TGTGCCAGCTCACGGGAGGGTGCCCTCAATCAGCCCCAGCATTTT. As protein: CASSREGALNQPQHF. Full variable domain (outside the CDR3, taken from reference TRBV18 and TRBJ1-5): NAGVMQNPRHLVRRRGQEARLRCSPMKGHSHVYWYRQLPEEGLKFMVYLQKENIIDESGMPKERFSAEFPKEGPSILRIQQVVRGDSAAYFCASSREGALNQPQHFGDGTRLSIL.